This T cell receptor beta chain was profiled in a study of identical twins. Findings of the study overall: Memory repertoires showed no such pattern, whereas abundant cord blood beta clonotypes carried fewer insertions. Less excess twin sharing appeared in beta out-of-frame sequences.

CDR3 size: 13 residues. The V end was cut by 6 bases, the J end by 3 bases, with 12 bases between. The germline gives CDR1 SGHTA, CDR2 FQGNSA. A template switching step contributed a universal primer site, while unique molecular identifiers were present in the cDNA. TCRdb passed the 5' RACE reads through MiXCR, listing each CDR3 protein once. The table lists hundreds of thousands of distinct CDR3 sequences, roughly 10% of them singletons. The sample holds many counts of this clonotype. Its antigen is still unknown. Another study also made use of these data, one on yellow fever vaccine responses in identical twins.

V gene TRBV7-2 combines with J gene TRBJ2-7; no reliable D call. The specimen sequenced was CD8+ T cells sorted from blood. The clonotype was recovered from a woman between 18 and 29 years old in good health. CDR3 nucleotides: TGTGCCAGCAGACTTAGTGCTAACTACGAGCAGTACTTC. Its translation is CASRLSANYEQYF.